This T cell receptor (beta chain) was found in a study of Graves' ophthalmopathy and Graves' hyperthyroidism. From RNA, the CDR3 regions of TCR beta chains were amplified and sequenced. Amplification began with first-round RT-PCR using HTBI primers, then second-round multiplex PCR was performed. TCRdb re-called the multiplex PCR reads through MiXCR, storing one row per CDR3 protein. The sample records fewer than 400,000 distinct CDR3 sequences, approximately 16% being singletons. In its sample, this clonotype was seen many times. The sample comprised peripheral blood. The clonotype originates from a woman aged 18-29 years with Graves' ophthalmopathy.

Here the CDR3 DNA reads TGTGCCAGCAGCTTAACGCGGGCAGTTTATCACACCATATATTTT. Its protein is CASSLTRAVYHTIYF. The rearrangement uses TRBV7-2 and TRBJ1-3; no clear D. Germline V lookup: CDR1 SGHTA, CDR2 FQGNSA. There are 15 residues in the CDR3. V was shortened by 2 bases and J by 8 bases, with 16 bases between the two germline ends.